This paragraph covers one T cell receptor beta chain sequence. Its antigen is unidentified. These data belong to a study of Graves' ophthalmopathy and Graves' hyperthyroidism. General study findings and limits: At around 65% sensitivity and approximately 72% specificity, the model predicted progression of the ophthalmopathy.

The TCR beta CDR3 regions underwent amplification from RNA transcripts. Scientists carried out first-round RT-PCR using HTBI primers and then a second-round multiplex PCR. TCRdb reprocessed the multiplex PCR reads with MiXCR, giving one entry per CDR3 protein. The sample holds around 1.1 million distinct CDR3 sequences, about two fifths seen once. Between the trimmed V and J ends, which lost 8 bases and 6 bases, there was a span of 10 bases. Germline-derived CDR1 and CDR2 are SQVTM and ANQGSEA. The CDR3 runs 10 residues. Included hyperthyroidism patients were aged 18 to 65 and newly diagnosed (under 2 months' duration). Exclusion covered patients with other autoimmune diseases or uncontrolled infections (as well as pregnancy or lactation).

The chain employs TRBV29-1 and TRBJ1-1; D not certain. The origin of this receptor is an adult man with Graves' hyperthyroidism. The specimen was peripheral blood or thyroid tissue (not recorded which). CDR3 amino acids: CSLGWAEAFF. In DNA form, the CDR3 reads TGCAGCTTAGGCTGGGCTGAAGCTTTCTTT.